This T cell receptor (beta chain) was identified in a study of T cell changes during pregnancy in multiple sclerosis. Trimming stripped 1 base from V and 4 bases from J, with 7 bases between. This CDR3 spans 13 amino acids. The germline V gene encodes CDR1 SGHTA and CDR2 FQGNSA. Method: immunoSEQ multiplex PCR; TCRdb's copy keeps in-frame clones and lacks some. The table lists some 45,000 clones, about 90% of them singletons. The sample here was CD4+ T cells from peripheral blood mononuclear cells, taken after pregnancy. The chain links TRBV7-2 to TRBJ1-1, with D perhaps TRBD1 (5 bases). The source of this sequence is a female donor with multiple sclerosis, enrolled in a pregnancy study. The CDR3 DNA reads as TGTGCCAGCAGCTTAGAAAGGGGCACTGAAGCTTTCTTT. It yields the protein CASSLERGTEAFF.